Below, one T cell receptor beta chain is given with its context. Its antigen is unidentified. The sample comes from a study of shared clonotypes between healthy human individuals. CD45RA-negative memory and CD45RA+ naive subsets were split from the CD4+ cells. Here immunoSEQ multiplex PCR was the method, and the copy in TCRdb shows in-frame clones only, minus some. The sample records roughly 2.5 million clones, approximately 92% being singletons. With 5 bases removed from V and 5 bases from J, the gap between germline ends came to 19 bases. There are 15 residues in the CDR3. Looked up from germline, CDR1 is SEHNR and CDR2 is FQNEAQ (reference sequence). Regarding the study as a whole: Sampling covered nothing but blood. Tissue TCR repertoires likely differ from those found in blood.

The TCR comes from a man between 18 and 35 years old in good health. The chain carries TRBV7-9 and TRBJ2-7; D is perhaps TRBD1 (6 bases). Sequences were obtained from naive CD4+ T cells sorted from blood. Noted subset: CD45RA+ positively selected. For the CDR3, the DNA is TGTGCCAGCAGCCCCGGACAAGGGGGTACTCACGAGCAGTACTTC. As protein: CASSPGQGGTHEQYF.